This T cell receptor beta chain was recovered during a study of regulatory T cells in long-lasting Graves disease. As to time point: newly diagnosed GD, antithyroid drugs for less than 3 months. From RNA extracted from PBMCs, the TCR library was made. V was trimmed by 7 bases and J by 4 bases, leaving 13 bases between them. Germline V gene sequence: CDR1 LNHDA, CDR2 SQIVND (reference sequence). CDR3 length: 13 amino acids. Libraries of TCR beta came from iRepertoire HTBI primers plus Arm-PCR of CDR3 regions. TCRdb redid the calling of the multiplex PCR reads with MiXCR, one entry per CDR3 protein. Altogether over 500,000 distinct CDR3 sequences are present, less than 20% being singletons, with the ten largest covering 15% to 20%. There are many counts of this clonotype. The same sample was also used in a study of T cells in Graves' hyperthyroidism and ophthalmopathy.

The chain joins TRBV19 to TRBJ1-1; no definite D call. This sequence was found in a woman aged 25 to 39 with Graves disease. The sequencing here drew on peripheral blood mononuclear cells (PBMCs), taken at new diagnosis, from a patient treated with antithyroid drugs. CDR3 amino acids: CASTRGEVTEAFF. CDR3 nucleotide sequence: TGTGCCAGTACGCGGGGAGAGGTCACTGAAGCTTTCTTT.